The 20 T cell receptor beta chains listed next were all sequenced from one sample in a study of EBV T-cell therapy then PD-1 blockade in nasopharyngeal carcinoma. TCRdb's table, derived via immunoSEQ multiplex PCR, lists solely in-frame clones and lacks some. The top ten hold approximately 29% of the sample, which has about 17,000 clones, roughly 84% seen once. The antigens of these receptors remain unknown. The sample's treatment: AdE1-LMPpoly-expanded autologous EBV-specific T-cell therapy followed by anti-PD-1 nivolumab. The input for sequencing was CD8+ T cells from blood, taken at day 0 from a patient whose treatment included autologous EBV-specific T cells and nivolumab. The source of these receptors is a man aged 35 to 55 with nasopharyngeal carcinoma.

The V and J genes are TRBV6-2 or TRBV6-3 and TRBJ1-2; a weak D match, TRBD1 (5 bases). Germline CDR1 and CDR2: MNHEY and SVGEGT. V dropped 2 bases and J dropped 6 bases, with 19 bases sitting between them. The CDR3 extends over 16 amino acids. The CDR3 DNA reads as TGTGCCAGCAGTTACCAGGGTTCGGAAGGGGTGGATGGCTACACCTTC. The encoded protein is CASSYQGSEGVDGYTF.

The CDR3 sequence is CASSYSGGATDTQYF. CDR3 DNA: TGTGCCAGCAGTTACTCGGGGGGGGCCACAGATACGCAGTATTTT. This chain links TRBV6-2 or TRBV6-3 with TRBJ2-3, with D possibly TRBD2 on 7 matching bases. The CDR3 contains 15 residues. Trimming took off 0 bases at V and 2 bases at J, with 9 bases between the two ends. Germline CDR1 is MNHEY and CDR2 is SVGEGT.

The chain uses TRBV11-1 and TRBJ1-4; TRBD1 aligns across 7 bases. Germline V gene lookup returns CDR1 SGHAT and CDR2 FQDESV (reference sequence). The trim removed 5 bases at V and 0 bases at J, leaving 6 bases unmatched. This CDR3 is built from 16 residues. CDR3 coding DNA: TGTGCCAGCAGCCCCGGGACAGCCACAACTAATGAAAAACTGTTTTTT. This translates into CASSPGTATTNEKLFF.

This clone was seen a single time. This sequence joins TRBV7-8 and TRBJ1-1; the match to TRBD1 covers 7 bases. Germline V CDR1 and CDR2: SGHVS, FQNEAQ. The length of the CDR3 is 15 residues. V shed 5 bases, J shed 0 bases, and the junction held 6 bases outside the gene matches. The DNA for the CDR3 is TGTGCCAGCAGCCCTCGGACAGGTTTGAACACTGAAGCTTTCTTT. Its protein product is CASSPRTGLNTEAFF.

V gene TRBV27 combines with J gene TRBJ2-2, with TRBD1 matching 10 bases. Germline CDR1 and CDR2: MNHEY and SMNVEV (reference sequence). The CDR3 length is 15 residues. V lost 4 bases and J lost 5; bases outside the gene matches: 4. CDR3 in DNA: TGTGCCAGCAGTTGGGACAGGGGAGAGACCGGGGAGCTGTTTTTT. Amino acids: CASSWDRGETGELFF.

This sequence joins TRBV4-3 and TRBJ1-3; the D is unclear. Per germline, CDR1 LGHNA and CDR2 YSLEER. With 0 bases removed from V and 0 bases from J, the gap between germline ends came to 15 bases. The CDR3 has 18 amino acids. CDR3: CASSQDTPWGLSGNTIYF. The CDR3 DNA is TGCGCCAGCAGCCAAGATACGCCTTGGGGTCTCTCTGGAAACACCATATATTTT.

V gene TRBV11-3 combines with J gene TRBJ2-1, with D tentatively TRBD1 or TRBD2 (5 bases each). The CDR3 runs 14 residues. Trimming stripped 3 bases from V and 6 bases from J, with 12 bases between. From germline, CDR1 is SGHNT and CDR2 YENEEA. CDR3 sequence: CASSLWGTTNEQFF. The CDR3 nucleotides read TGTGCCAGCAGCTTGTGGGGGACCACCAATGAGCAGTTCTTC.

The CDR3 spells CASSGGGWELFF. The CDR3 nucleotides are TGTGCCAGCAGCGGGGGGGGATGGGAGCTGTTTTTT. This chain links TRBV6-2 or TRBV6-3 with TRBJ2-2, with 8 bases fitting TRBD2. This CDR3 has 12 amino acids. The germline gives CDR1 MNHEY, CDR2 SVGEGT. After removal of 6 bases from V and 9 bases from J, the junction contained 3 bases not matched to a gene.

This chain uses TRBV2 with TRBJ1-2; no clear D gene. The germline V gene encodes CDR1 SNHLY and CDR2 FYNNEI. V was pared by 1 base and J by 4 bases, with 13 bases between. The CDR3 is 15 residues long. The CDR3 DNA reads TGTGCCAGCAGTGAAGAGGGATATGGAACCTATGGCTACACCTTC. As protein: CASSEEGYGTYGYTF.

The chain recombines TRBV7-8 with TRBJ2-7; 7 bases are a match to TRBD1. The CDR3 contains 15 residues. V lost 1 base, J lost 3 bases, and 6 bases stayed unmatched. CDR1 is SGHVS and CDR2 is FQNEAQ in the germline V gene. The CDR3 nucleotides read TGTGCCAGCAGCTTAGAAACAGGGGCTATCTACGAGCAGTACTTC. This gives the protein CASSLETGAIYEQYF.

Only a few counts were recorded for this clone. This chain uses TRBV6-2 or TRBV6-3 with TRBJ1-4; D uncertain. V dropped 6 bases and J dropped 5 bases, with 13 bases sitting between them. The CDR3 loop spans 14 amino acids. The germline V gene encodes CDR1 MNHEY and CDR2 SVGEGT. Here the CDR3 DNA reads TGTGCCAGCAGCCGTGACGAGGAAAATGAAAAACTGTTTTTT. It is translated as CASSRDEENEKLFF.

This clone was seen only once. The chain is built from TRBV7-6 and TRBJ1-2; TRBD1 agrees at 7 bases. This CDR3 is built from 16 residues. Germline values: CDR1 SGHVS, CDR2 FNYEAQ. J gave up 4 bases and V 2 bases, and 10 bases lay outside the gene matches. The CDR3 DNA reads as TGTGCCAGCAGCTTAAGGGGAGACAGGGACGCCTATGGCTACACCTTC. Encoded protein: CASSLRGDRDAYGYTF.

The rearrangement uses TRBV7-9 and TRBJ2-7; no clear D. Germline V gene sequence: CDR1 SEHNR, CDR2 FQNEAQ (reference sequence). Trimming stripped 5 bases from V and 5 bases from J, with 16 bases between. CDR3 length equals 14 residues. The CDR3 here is CASSLGRKIDEQYF. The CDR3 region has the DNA TGTGCCAGCAGCCTCGGACGGAAGATCGACGAGCAGTACTTC.

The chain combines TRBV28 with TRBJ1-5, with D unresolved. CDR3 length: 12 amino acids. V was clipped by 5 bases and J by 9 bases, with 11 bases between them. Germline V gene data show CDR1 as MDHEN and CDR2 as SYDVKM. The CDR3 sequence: CASSTERRPQHF. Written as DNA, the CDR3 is TGTGCCAGCAGTACCGAGAGGCGGCCCCAGCATTTT.

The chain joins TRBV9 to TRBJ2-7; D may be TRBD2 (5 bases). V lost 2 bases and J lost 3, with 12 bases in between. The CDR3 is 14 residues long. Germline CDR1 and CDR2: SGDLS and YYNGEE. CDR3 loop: CASSVRGNLYEQYF. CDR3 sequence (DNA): TGTGCCAGCAGCGTTCGAGGGAACCTCTACGAGCAGTACTTC.

The CDR3 is CASGGTGVSNQPQHF. The CDR3 nucleotides read TGTGCCAGCGGGGGGACAGGCGTAAGCAATCAGCCCCAGCATTTT. J is TRBJ1-5 and V is TRBV6-5; TRBD1 aligns across 8 bases. The V segment lost 8 bases and the J segment 1 base; nucleotides outside the gene matches: 7. This CDR3 is 15 amino acids long. Germline CDR1 and CDR2: MNHEY and SVGAGI.

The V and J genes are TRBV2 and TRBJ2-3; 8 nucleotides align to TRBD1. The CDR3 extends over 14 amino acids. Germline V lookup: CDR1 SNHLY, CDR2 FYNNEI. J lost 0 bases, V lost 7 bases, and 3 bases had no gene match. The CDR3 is CASKGTGSTDTQYF. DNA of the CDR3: TGTGCCAGCAAAGGGACAGGAAGCACAGATACGCAGTATTTT.

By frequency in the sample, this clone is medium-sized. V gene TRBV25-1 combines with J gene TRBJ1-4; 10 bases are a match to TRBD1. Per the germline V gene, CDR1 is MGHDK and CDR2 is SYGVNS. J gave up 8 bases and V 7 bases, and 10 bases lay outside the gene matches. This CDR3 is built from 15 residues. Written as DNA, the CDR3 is TGTGCCAGCACACCTGGGACAGGGGATTACGAAAAACTGTTTTTT. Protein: CASTPGTGDYEKLFF.

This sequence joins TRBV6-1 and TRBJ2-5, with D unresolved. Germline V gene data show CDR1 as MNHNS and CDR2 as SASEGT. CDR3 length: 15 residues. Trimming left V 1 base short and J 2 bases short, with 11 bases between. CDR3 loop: CASSEGLGEQETQYF. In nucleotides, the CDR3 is TGTGCCAGCAGTGAAGGACTGGGTGAACAAGAGACCCAGTACTTC.

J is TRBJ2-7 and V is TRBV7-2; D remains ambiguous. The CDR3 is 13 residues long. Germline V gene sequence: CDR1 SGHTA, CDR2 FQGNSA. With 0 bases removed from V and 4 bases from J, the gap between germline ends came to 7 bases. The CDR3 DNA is TGTGCCAGCAGCTTAGCGCCAGGTTACGAGCAGTACTTC. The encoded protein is CASSLAPGYEQYF.